The next 29 T cell receptor beta chains were all read from a single sample in a study of T cell responses to AZD1222 COVID-19 vaccine. The method was immunoSEQ multiplex PCR; TCRdb's version includes in-frame clones alone and lacks a portion of them. In the table there are around 150,000 clones, almost 90% of which are singletons. The sequencing here drew on peripheral blood, taken on day 0 of AZD1222 vaccination. These receptors were taken from an adult in good health.

The rearrangement links TRBV7-8 to TRBJ2-5, with D perhaps matching TRBD1 (5 bases). Per the germline V gene, CDR1 is SGHVS and CDR2 is FQNEAQ. This CDR3 spans 15 amino acids. V lost 1 base to trimming and J lost 2 bases, with 11 bases between them. Here the CDR3 reads CASSLDRWAQETQYF. The CDR3 region has the DNA TGTGCCAGCAGCTTAGACAGGTGGGCTCAAGAGACCCAGTACTTC.

A few counts support this clone. The J gene is TRBJ1-6, the V gene TRBV11-2, with unresolved D. Germline V gene sequence: CDR1 SGHAT, CDR2 FQNNGV. The length of the CDR3 is 17 residues. V was pared by 2 bases and J by 6 bases, with 17 bases between. The CDR3 DNA reads as TGTGCCAGCAGCTTAAGGTCCTCCACATCGGGTAATTCACCCCTCCACTTT. Translation gives CASSLRSSTSGNSPLHF.

The chain uses TRBV28 and TRBJ1-4; tentative D call: TRBD1 (6 bases). V was trimmed by 8 bases and J by 5 bases, leaving 12 bases between them. CDR1 and CDR2 (germline): MDHEN, SYDVKM. CDR3 length: 13 residues. The CDR3 nucleotides are TGTGCCAGCTCCGGAGGGGGGAATGAAAAACTGTTTTTT. Its protein is CASSGGGNEKLFF.

The sample holds a few counts of this clone. V and J are TRBV4-1 and TRBJ1-2; 10 bases align to TRBD1. With 3 bases clipped from V and 8 bases from J, the junction kept 3 bases outside the gene matches. Germline V gene data show CDR1 as MGHRA and CDR2 as YSYEKL. This CDR3 has 13 residues. This chain's CDR3 is CASSQGQGIGYTF. DNA for the CDR3: TGCGCCAGCAGCCAGGGACAGGGGATCGGCTACACCTTC.

CDR3 region: CASSLSGANSPLHF. The CDR3 DNA sequence: TGTGCCAGCAGCTTGTCGGGGGCTAATTCACCCCTCCACTTT. The chain is built from TRBV11-2 and TRBJ1-6, with D possibly being TRBD1 (6 bases). V was cut by 3 bases and J by 6 bases, with 9 bases left in between. The CDR3 spans 14 residues. Per germline, CDR1 SGHAT and CDR2 FQNNGV.

The chain couples TRBV9 to TRBJ2-2, with 14 bases identical to TRBD2. The V and J ends lost 2 bases and 3 bases, in that order; junction bases with no gene match: 9. Germline V lookup: CDR1 SGDLS, CDR2 YYNGEE. This CDR3 has 19 residues. The CDR3 loop reads CASSVNPTSGRADTGELFF. CDR3 DNA: TGTGCCAGCAGCGTCAACCCGACTAGCGGGAGGGCCGACACCGGGGAGCTGTTTTTT.

The chain employs TRBV5-6 and TRBJ1-1; D not resolved. This CDR3 region has 15 residues. CDR1 and CDR2 from the germline V gene are SGHDT and YYEEEE. The germline V and J ends were trimmed by 2 bases and 4 bases, with 15 bases remaining between them. The CDR3, as DNA: TGTGCCAGCAGCTTTTTTACGGCCTTTCGCACTGAAGCTTTCTTT. Translated: CASSFFTAFRTEAFF.

The genes are TRBV7-2 and TRBJ2-7; 7 bases match TRBD1. This CDR3 contains 15 residues. Germline V gives CDR1 SGHTA, CDR2 FQGNSA. Trimming removed 5 bases from V and 7 bases from J; junction bases left unmatched: 14. DNA for the CDR3: TGTGCCAGCAGCCTACGCAGGGGGAATGTAGAGGAGCAGTACTTC. It translates to CASSLRRGNVEEQYF.

J is TRBJ2-2 and V is TRBV19; D is possibly TRBD2 (6 bases). The CDR3 length is 14 residues. Per germline, CDR1 LNHDA and CDR2 SQIVND (reference sequence). The V gene lost 3 bases and the J gene lost 7 bases, with 12 bases spanning the gap. The DNA for the CDR3 is TGTGCCAGTAGTATGGGCCAGGGAGGCGGGGAGCTGTTTTTT. Its translation: CASSMGQGGGELFF.

This clone was counted once. This chain uses TRBV7-6 with TRBJ2-7, with a possible D match to TRBD1 (6 bases). From germline, CDR1 is SGHVS and CDR2 FNYEAQ. Trimming took off 0 bases at V and 1 base at J, with 10 bases between the two ends. The CDR3 contains 15 residues. Written as DNA, the CDR3 is TGTGCCAGCAGCTTAGCTCTTGGACAGTCCTACGAGCAGTACTTC. The encoded protein is CASSLALGQSYEQYF. Full variable domain (outside the CDR3, taken from reference TRBV7-6 and TRBJ2-7): GAGVSQSPRYKVTKRGQDVALRCDPISGHVSLYWYRQALGQGPEFLTYFNYEAQQDKSGLPNDRFSAERPEGSISTLTIQRTEQRDSAMYRCASSLALGQSYEQYFGPGTRLTVT.

The V call is TRBV11-2, the J call TRBJ1-1, with 10 bases that match TRBD1. CDR1 SGHAT and CDR2 FQNNGV come from the germline V gene. This CDR3 is built from 17 residues. Unmatched junction bases numbered 15, after V lost 5 bases and J lost 6 bases. CDR3 sequence: CASSPHWGTGDRAEAFF. DNA of the CDR3: TGTGCCAGCAGCCCACACTGGGGGACAGGGGACCGGGCTGAAGCTTTCTTT.

The genes are TRBV4-1 and TRBJ1-5, with TRBD1 as a possible D gene (5 bases). Between the trimmed V and J ends, which lost 4 bases and 0 bases, there was a span of 10 bases. The CDR3 contains 15 residues. Looked up from germline, CDR1 is MGHRA and CDR2 is YSYEKL. CDR3 DNA sequence: TGCGCCAGCAGCCCCACGGACACTAGCAATCAGCCCCAGCATTTT. Translation gives CASSPTDTSNQPQHF.

This rearrangement joins TRBV7-2 to TRBJ2-7; D tentatively fits TRBD1 or TRBD2 (7 bases each). CDR3 length: 16 amino acids. Germline-derived CDR1 and CDR2 are SGHTA and FQGNSA. Trimming removed 5 bases at V and 0 bases at J, with 17 bases between. CDR3 loop: CASSQGGAFLSYEQYF. The CDR3 DNA follows: TGTGCCAGCAGCCAGGGGGGGGCCTTCCTCTCCTACGAGCAGTACTTC. Variable domain in full (rest from reference TRBV7-2 and TRBJ2-7): GAGVSQSPSNKVTEKGKDVELRCDPISGHTALYWYRQSLGQGLEFLIYFQGNSAPDKSGLPSDRFSAERTGGSVSTLTIQRTQQEDSAVYLCASSQGGAFLSYEQYFGPGTRLTVT.

The chain has TRBV6-5 and TRBJ1-2; D gene uncertain. The CDR3 is 11 residues long. Trimming removed 6 bases from V and 6 bases from J, with 8 bases in between. CDR1 and CDR2 from the germline V gene are MNHEY and SVGAGI. The CDR3 sequence: CASSGRNGYTF. The CDR3 nucleotides read TGTGCCAGCAGCGGGCGGAATGGCTACACCTTC.

V is TRBV2 and J is TRBJ2-7; 9 nucleotides align to TRBD1. CDR1 and CDR2 from the germline V gene are SNHLY and FYNNEI. With V trimmed by 2 bases and J by 5 bases, 7 bases remained unmatched. The CDR3 runs to 15 residues. This CDR3 is CASSELGQGTHEQYF. As DNA, the CDR3 is TGTGCCAGCAGTGAATTGGGACAGGGAACCCACGAGCAGTACTTC.

The chain links TRBV18 to TRBJ1-4; TRBD1 matches 7 bases. V lost 3 bases to trimming and J lost 8 bases; unmatched junction nucleotides: 9. Germline V gene lookup returns CDR1 KGHSH and CDR2 LQKENI. This CDR3 has 15 residues. The CDR3 nucleotides are TGTGCCAGCTCACCGATGACAGGGTCTGAAGAAAAACTGTTTTTT. It specifies CASSPMTGSEEKLFF.

The chain links TRBV27 to TRBJ2-6; D is ambiguous. The CDR3 is 17 amino acids. V was clipped by 2 bases and J by 0 bases, with 11 bases between them. From germline, CDR1 is MNHEY and CDR2 SMNVEV (reference sequence). DNA for the CDR3: TGTGCCAGCAGTTTAAGGCAGCGAGGCTCTGGGGCCAACGTCCTGACTTTC. Amino acids: CASSLRQRGSGANVLTF.

The CDR3: CSVDRLNTEAFF. The CDR3, as DNA: TGCAGCGTCGACAGGCTCAACACTGAAGCTTTCTTT. This chain connects TRBV29-1 to TRBJ1-1, with D possibly TRBD1 on 6 matching bases. Germline V CDR1 and CDR2: SQVTM, ANQGSEA. The germline V and J ends were trimmed by 6 bases and 2 bases, with 10 bases remaining between them. The CDR3 has 12 amino acids.

V gene TRBV27 combines with J gene TRBJ1-2; weak D call: TRBD1 (5 bases). CDR3 size: 13 residues. Trimming cost V 1 base and J 7 bases, with 10 bases left between them. Looked up from germline, CDR1 is MNHEY and CDR2 is SMNVEV (reference sequence). The CDR3 DNA follows: TGTGCCAGCAGTTTATTCCAGGGTGGTGGCTACACCTTC. Its protein product is CASSLFQGGGYTF.

The V and J genes are TRBV2 and TRBJ1-6, with 9 bases fitting TRBD1. The CDR3 extends over 15 amino acids. The V gene's germline CDR1 is SNHLY and CDR2 FYNNEI. V dropped 6 bases and J dropped 6; count of bases not matched to a gene: 6. This CDR3 is CASRVTGGSNSPLHF. For the CDR3, the DNA is TGTGCCAGCAGAGTTACAGGGGGCTCTAATTCACCCCTCCACTTT. Drawing the rest from reference TRBV2 and TRBJ1-6, the complete variable domain is EPEVTQTPSHQVTQMGQEVILRCVPISNHLYFYWYRQILGQKVEFLVSFYNNEISEKSEIFDDQFSVERPDGSNFTLKIRSTKLEDSAMYFCASRVTGGSNSPLHFGNGTRLTVT.

This clone came up once. The chain couples TRBV4-3 to TRBJ1-1; D remains ambiguous. This CDR3 is built from 14 residues. Germline CDR1 and CDR2: LGHNA and YSLEER. Trimming took off 4 bases at V and 1 base at J, with 10 bases between the two ends. The DNA of the CDR3 is TGCGCCAGCAGCCGAACTACGGGGAACACTGAAGCTTTCTTT. As protein: CASSRTTGNTEAFF.

This chain links TRBV19 with TRBJ2-2; TRBD2 aligns across 7 bases. This CDR3 contains 13 residues. The trim removed 8 bases at V and 5 bases at J, leaving 5 bases unmatched. The germline V gene encodes CDR1 LNHDA and CDR2 SQIVND (reference sequence). In DNA form, the CDR3 reads TGTGCCAGTCGAGGGCGGGGGACCGGGGAGCTGTTTTTT. Amino acid sequence: CASRGRGTGELFF.

V gene TRBV5-4 combines with J gene TRBJ2-1; D is possibly TRBD1 (6 bases). V was pared by 0 bases and J by 2 bases, with 6 bases between. This CDR3 spans 14 amino acids. Germline V gene sequence: CDR1 SGHNT, CDR2 YYREEE (reference sequence). As DNA, the CDR3 is TGTGCCAGCAGCTTGGGGACAGCCTACAATGAGCAGTTCTTC. Translating it yields CASSLGTAYNEQFF.

This chain uses TRBV3-1 (or the pseudogene TRBV3-2) with TRBJ1-5, with unresolved D. Germline V gene data show CDR1 as LGHDT and CDR2 as YNNKEL (reference sequence). Trimming took off 3 bases at V and 0 bases at J, with 18 bases between the two ends. The CDR3 consists of 18 residues. CDR3 residues: CASSHSAHRLYSNQPQHF. CDR3 DNA: TGTGCCAGCAGCCATTCTGCCCACCGGTTGTATAGCAATCAGCCCCAGCATTTT.

This clone was seen a few times. The V call is TRBV9, the J call TRBJ2-1; D is ambiguous. Per germline, CDR1 SGDLS and CDR2 YYNGEE. Between the trimmed V and J ends, which lost 3 bases and 8 bases, there was a span of 9 bases. The CDR3 sequence is 12 residues long. The CDR3, as DNA: TGTGCCAGCAGCGCACCCTTCGATGAGCAGTTCTTC. It translates to CASSAPFDEQFF.

This sequence joins TRBV6-5 and TRBJ2-3, with D possibly matching TRBD2 (6 bases). Trimming cost V 1 base and J 0 bases, with 11 bases left between them. Germline V gene sequence: CDR1 MNHEY, CDR2 SVGAGI. This CDR3 contains 16 residues. CDR3 in amino acids: CASSYLRGQSTDTQYF. The CDR3 DNA reads as TGTGCCAGCAGTTACTTGCGGGGCCAGAGCACAGATACGCAGTATTTT.

This rearrangement joins TRBV19 to TRBJ2-7; 7 bases align to TRBD2. V lost 4 bases to trimming and J lost 3 bases; unmatched junction nucleotides: 3. CDR1 is LNHDA, CDR2 SQIVND, per germline (reference sequence). CDR3 length: 13 amino acids. The CDR3 DNA follows: TGTGCCAGTAGTAGAGGGACTAACTACGAGCAGTACTTC. Protein: CASSRGTNYEQYF.

The genes are TRBV5-5 and TRBJ1-2; D gene unclear. V lost 3 bases and J 1 base, leaving 10 bases between the germline ends. Germline V lookup: CDR1 SGHKS, CDR2 YYEKEE (reference sequence). CDR3 length: 14 amino acids. As DNA, the CDR3 is TGTGCCAGCAGCTCTGATCCCCTTAACTATGGCTACACCTTC. Protein product: CASSSDPLNYGYTF.

The V and J genes are TRBV6-2 or TRBV6-3 and TRBJ1-4; D not certain. V lost 0 bases and J 9 bases, leaving 11 bases between the germline ends. There are 14 residues in the CDR3. Germline values: CDR1 MNHEY, CDR2 SVGEGT. The CDR3 loop reads CASSYSREGQKLFF. The CDR3 bases are TGTGCCAGCAGTTACTCAAGGGAAGGGCAAAAACTGTTTTTT.